This TCR beta chain was identified during a study of blood T cell repertoires in COVID-19. Study details: T cells, B-cell-depleted T cells, or PBMCs supplied cDNA or gDNA.

The CDR3 totals 15 residues. The germline gives CDR1 LNHDA, CDR2 SQIVND (reference sequence). V lost 1 base, J lost 2 bases, and 6 bases lay in between. In the original processing: Estimation of nucleated cell counts was performed using reference gene primer amplification. Measured with immunoSEQ multiplex PCR; TCRdb has only the in-frame clones, and not every one. V and J calls and clone size come straight from that table; D and trimming were deduced from the DNA. The table has around 58,000 clones, roughly nine tenths seen once. Sequenced sample: peripheral blood. This clonotype originated in a woman aged 55-75 years with active or convalescent COVID-19. The chain links TRBV19 to TRBJ2-6; D is undetermined. The CDR3 coding sequence is TGTGCCAGTAGTATAGTTGGGCCTGGGGCCAACGTCCTGACTTTC. Translated, it gives CASSIVGPGANVLTF.